This is a list of T cell receptor beta chains from one sample in a study of CD8+CD57+ T cells in acquired aplastic anemia. TCRdb passed the reads through MiXCR, listing each CDR3 protein once. The sample has roughly 250,000 distinct CDR3 sequences, around 46% seen once. Sequencing used sorted CD4+, CD8+, or CD8+CD57+ T cells (not recorded which) from PBMCs. These receptors were taken from a human donor with aplastic anemia. Both conserved end residues are part of each CDR3. D genes are given only for firm matches. Clone size is given for some rows only: seen once, a few or many times, or a class if the clone is expanded.

>TRBV3-1|-|TRBD2|TRBJ2-1
TGTGCCAGCAGCCAAGATTCGGCTAGCGGGAGGGATGAGCAGTTCTTC
CASSQDSASGRDEQFF
>TRBV30|-|-|TRBJ1-1
TGTGCCTGGAGGGGGCTAACTACTGAAGCTTTCTTT
CAWRGLTTEAFF
>TRBV7-6|-|-|TRBJ2-1
TGTGCTAGCAGCTTAGCCCCTCTACTACAGGGCGGCAATGAGCAGTTCTTC
CASSLAPLLQGGNEQFF
>TRBV6-4|-|TRBD1|TRBJ2-5
TGTGCCAGCAGTCGGACAGGGGAAGGAGAGACCCAGTACTTC
CASSRTGEGETQYF
>TRBV7-9|few|-|TRBJ2-2
TGTGCCAGCAGCTCCGTCGGGGAGCTGTTTTTT
CASSSVGELFF
>TRBV20-1|-|TRBD1|TRBJ1-1
TGCAGTGCTAGAGATCGGAGACAGGGAGGCACTGAAGCTTTCTTT
CSARDRRQGGTEAFF
>TRBV20-1|-|TRBD2|TRBJ2-1
TGCAGTGCTAGGGGACGGACTAGCGGGGGGGAGCTAGCGGACTACAATGAGCAGTTCTTC
CSARGRTSGGELADYNEQFF
>TRBV2|-|-|TRBJ1-6
TGTGCCAGCAGTGGCCGGGACCGTTATCACCTCCACTTT
CASSGRDRYHLHF
>TRBV20-1|-|-|TRBJ2-5
TGCAGTGCTCCGCCGGGGGGCGGGGAGACCCAGTACTTC
CSAPPGGGETQYF
>TRBV7-9|few|-|TRBJ2-7
TGTGCCAGCAGCCAGAACCCAGGGAGGGGGGGAAACTACGAGCAGTACTTC
CASSQNPGRGGNYEQYF
>TRBV24-1|few|-|TRBJ2-7
TGTGCCACCAGTGATTTGGCAGGGAGCGAGCAGTACTTC
CATSDLAGSEQYF
>TRBV30|-|-|TRBJ2-7
TGTGCCTGGAGTGTCCAGCAGGGAGACGAGCAGTACTTC
CAWSVQQGDEQYF
>TRBV4-1|few|-|TRBJ2-3
TGCGCCAGCAGCCAAGGACCCGGGTCGAAGTACACAGATACGCAGTATTTT
CASSQGPGSKYTDTQYF
>TRBV27|many|-|TRBJ1-6
TGTGCCAGCAGCAAAAAAGGGACATTCCCCTCCAATTCACCCCTCCACTTT
CASSKKGTFPSNSPLHF
>TRBV10-2|-|TRBD1|TRBJ1-1
TGCGCCAGCAGCGGGACAGGGGAGCGCGGAGCTTTCTTT
CASSGTGERGAFF
>TRBV29-1|once|TRBD1|TRBJ1-3
TGCAGCGTTGAAGTTACAGGGGGTGACGCCATATATTTT
CSVEVTGGDAIYF
>TRBV12-3/TRBV12-4|many|-|TRBJ1-2
TGTGCCAGCAGTCCTTCCGGGGAGCTCTTCTATGGCTACACCTTC
CASSPSGELFYGYTF